The T cell receptor (beta chain) described here comes from a study of early T cells in non-severe SARS-CoV-2 infection. This clonotype was counted many times. The trim removed 4 bases at V and 3 bases at J, leaving 9 bases unmatched. The CDR3 totals 16 residues. CDR1 is LGHNA, CDR2 YNFKEQ, per germline. TCRdb called the 5' RACE reads again in MiXCR, with one record for every CDR3 protein. The sample includes some 64,000 distinct CDR3 sequences, approximately 11% of them seen just once. The TCR originated in an adult who was a healthcare worker with PCR-confirmed SARS-CoV-2 infection or an uninfected control (not recorded which). The gene calls are TRBV4-2 and TRBJ2-3; the match to TRBD2 covers 8 bases. Sample: whole blood, taken at baseline. CDR3 DNA: TGTGCCAGCAGCCCCTTTTCAGCGGGAGCAACAGATACGCAGTATTTT. Translated: CASSPFSAGATDTQYF.